This T cell receptor (beta chain) originates from a study of neurological immune-mediated disorders. This clonotype was counted ten times or more. Synthesis of cDNA was carried out by template-switch 5'RACE. The reaction used 10-nucleotide random UMIs. TCRdb recomputed calls from the 5' RACE reads with MiXCR, one row per CDR3 protein. The data show 50,000 to 70,000 distinct CDR3 sequences, over 2% seen once. V was cut by 3 bases and J by 6 bases, with 17 bases left in between. Germline CDR1 DFQATT, CDR2 SNEGSKA (reference sequence). The CDR3 sequence is 15 residues long. Specimen: PBMCs. V usage is TRBV20-1 and J usage is TRBJ2-2; D perhaps matches TRBD1 (7 bases). The origin of this receptor is a man aged 45-60 years with multiple sclerosis. The CDR3 DNA follows: TGCAGTGCTAGGATCCCAGGGGGGAAACCCGGGGAGCTGTTTTTT. Residues: CSARIPGGKPGELFF.